The 28 T cell receptor beta chains presented below share a single source sample, sequenced in a study of T cells after yellow fever vaccination. TCRdb analysed the 5' RACE reads with MiXCR anew, one entry per CDR3 protein. The data hold hundreds of thousands of distinct CDR3 sequences, with roughly 11% observed a single time. Sequencing used PBMCs, obtained on the day of the first yellow fever vaccination. Every receptor here comes from a man aged 18 to 29 who received the YFV17D yellow fever vaccine.

V usage is TRBV7-8 and J usage is TRBJ2-7; tentative D call: TRBD2 (7 bases). From germline, CDR1 is SGHVS and CDR2 FQNEAQ. There are 14 residues in the CDR3. V gave up 7 bases and J gave up 4 bases, with 17 bases separating them. CDR3 residues: CASTPLGGGYEQYF. CDR3 nucleotide sequence: TGTGCCAGCACCCCCCTAGGGGGGGGATACGAGCAGTACTTC.

This clonotype was counted only a few times. The chain joins TRBV7-4 to TRBJ2-7; TRBD1 might be the D (5 bases). CDR1 is SGHVT and CDR2 is SQSDAQ in the germline V gene. The CDR3 loop spans 17 amino acids. Trimming left V 8 bases short and J 0 bases short, with 23 bases between. The CDR3 nucleotides read TGTGCCAGCTGGGGTGGGTTAAAAGGGGCCAACTCCTACGAGCAGTACGTC. Protein: CASWGGLKGANSYEQYV.

This clonotype came up many times. The chain carries TRBV18 and TRBJ1-4; D ambiguous. Germline V gives CDR1 KGHSH, CDR2 LQKENI. This CDR3 is built from 15 residues. The V gene lost 1 base and the J gene lost 4 bases, with 10 bases spanning the gap. Written as DNA, the CDR3 is TGTGCCAGCTCACCACGCCGGGCCGATAATGAAAAACTGTTTTTT. Translated, it gives CASSPRRADNEKLFF.

This clonotype was detected a few times. J is TRBJ2-5 and V is TRBV7-8, with a weak D call TRBD1 (6 bases). Deletions cut 5 bases from V and 4 bases from J, with 17 bases between. CDR1 and CDR2 from the germline V gene are SGHVS and FQNEAQ. The length of the CDR3 is 15 residues. The CDR3, as DNA: TGTGCCAGCAGCCCAGCCAGACAGGATCCAGAGACCCAGTACTTC. Translation gives CASSPARQDPETQYF.

The chain has TRBV5-1 and TRBJ2-2, with 8 bases identical to TRBD1. Losses at the gene ends were 4 bases for V and 5 bases for J; bases not matched to a gene: 10. The CDR3 loop spans 16 amino acids. In germline, CDR1 is SGHRS, CDR2 YFSETQ. CDR3 residues: CASSVGTGVGTGELFF. The CDR3 DNA reads as TGCGCCAGCAGCGTGGGGACAGGCGTGGGGACCGGGGAGCTGTTTTTT.

The chain employs TRBV9 and TRBJ2-2; D not certain. Trimming shortened V by 4 bases and J by 5 bases, and 12 bases separated the two germline ends. CDR1 SGDLS and CDR2 YYNGEE come from the germline V gene. The CDR3 length is 14 residues. CDR3 sequence (DNA): TGTGCCAGCAGCCCGGAACGCGCGACCGGGGAGCTGTTTTTT. This sequence encodes CASSPERATGELFF.

The chain is built from TRBV3-1 and TRBJ2-1, with D tentatively TRBD2 (5 bases). V was trimmed by 4 bases and J by 9 bases, leaving 10 bases between them. In germline, CDR1 is LGHDT, CDR2 YNNKEL (reference sequence). The CDR3 loop spans 12 amino acids. CDR3 amino acids: CASSLPRGEQFF. The CDR3 nucleotides read TGTGCCAGCAGCCTACCCCGGGGTGAGCAGTTCTTC.

The chain uses TRBV20-1 and TRBJ1-1, with a weak D call TRBD1 (5 bases). Germline lookup yields CDR1 DFQATT and CDR2 SNEGSKA (reference sequence). The CDR3 is made up of 15 amino acids. V lost 5 bases to trimming and J lost 0 bases, with 16 bases between them. This CDR3 reads CSASQRGRLNTEAFF. CDR3 DNA: TGCAGTGCTTCCCAGAGGGGACGTTTGAACACTGAAGCTTTCTTT.

The V and J genes are TRBV7-9 and TRBJ2-3; 11 nucleotides align to TRBD2. This CDR3 is built from 15 residues. The germline CDR1 and CDR2 sequences are SEHNR and FQNEAQ (reference sequence). The ends lost 5 bases at V and 5 bases at J; junction bases unmatched: 6. The CDR3 here is CASSPTSGVEDTQYF. CDR3 sequence (DNA): TGTGCCAGCAGCCCGACTAGCGGGGTGGAAGATACGCAGTATTTT. The full variable domain, rest sourced from reference TRBV7-9 and TRBJ2-3, is DTGVSQNPRHKITKRGQNVTFRCDPISEHNRLYWYRQTLGQGPEFLTYFQNEAQLEKSRLLSDRFSAERPKGSFSTLEIQRTEQGDSAMYLCASSPTSGVEDTQYFGPGTRLTVL.

The chain recombines TRBV10-3 with TRBJ1-2; 7 bases map to TRBD1. V trimming: 9 bases; J trimming: 0 bases; junction bases outside the gene matches: 4. The CDR3 is 13 amino acids. Germline V gives CDR1 ENHRY, CDR2 SYGVKD. The CDR3: CAIRTGANYGYTF. In DNA form, the CDR3 reads TGTGCCATTCGGACAGGAGCTAACTATGGCTACACCTTC.

This clonotype was seen a few times. The chain is built from TRBV4-3 and TRBJ2-7; possibly TRBD2 for D (7 bases). This CDR3 is built from 15 residues. V gave up 0 bases and J gave up 2 bases, with 11 bases separating them. CDR1 and CDR2 (germline): LGHNA, YSLEER. CDR3 DNA sequence: TGCGCCAGCAGCCAAGAATGGGGGGGCGCCTACGAGCAGTACGTC. Translating gives CASSQEWGGAYEQYV.

The chain has TRBV27 and TRBJ2-1; D may be TRBD1 (6 bases). This CDR3 region has 16 residues. V was clipped by 4 bases and J by 3 bases, with 16 bases between them. Germline V gene data show CDR1 as MNHEY and CDR2 as SMNVEV (reference sequence). As DNA, the CDR3 is TGTGCCAGCAGTTCCCCGGACAGATTAGGCTACAATGAGCAGTTCTTC. It translates to CASSSPDRLGYNEQFF.

This clonotype showed up many times. This chain connects TRBV30 to TRBJ1-5, with unresolved D. This CDR3 has 13 residues. V was cut by 0 bases and J by 4 bases, with 7 bases left in between. From germline, CDR1 is GTSNPN and CDR2 SVGIG (reference sequence). The CDR3 sequence is CAWSVRENQPQHF. The CDR3 coding sequence is TGTGCCTGGAGTGTAAGGGAGAATCAGCCCCAGCATTTT. Complete variable domain (other parts from reference TRBV30 and TRBJ1-5): SQTIHQWPATLVQPVGSPLSLECTVEGTSNPNLYWYRQAAGRGLQLLFYSVGIGQISSEVPQNLSASRPQDRQFILSSKKLLLSDSGFYLCAWSVRENQPQHFGDGTRLSIL.

This clonotype came up many times. This sequence joins TRBV18 and TRBJ2-7; D remains ambiguous. This CDR3 is built from 12 residues. Trimming took 2 bases from V and 4 from J, leaving 6 bases between them. In germline, CDR1 is KGHSH, CDR2 LQKENI. The CDR3 sequence: CASSPLGYEQYF. The CDR3 nucleotides read TGTGCCAGCTCACCATTGGGGTACGAGCAGTACTTC.

The sample holds a few counts of this clonotype. Here the CDR3 DNA reads TGTGCCAGCAGCTTCACACCCTCCTCCTACGAGCAGTACTTC. Its protein product is CASSFTPSSYEQYF. The chain is built from TRBV11-2 and TRBJ2-7; D is unclear. With 3 bases removed from V and 0 bases from J, the gap between germline ends came to 9 bases. The CDR3 extends over 14 amino acids. Per germline, CDR1 SGHAT and CDR2 FQNNGV. Based on the CDR3 plus reference TRBV11-2 and TRBJ2-7, the full variable domain is EAGVAQSPRYKIIEKRQSVAFWCNPISGHATLYWYQQILGQGPKLLIQFQNNGVVDDSQLPKDRFSAERLKGVDSTLKIQPAKLEDSAVYLCASSFTPSSYEQYFGPGTRLTVT.

This sequence joins TRBV7-2 and TRBJ2-5, with 10 bases aligning to TRBD1. The CDR3 length is 16 residues. V was clipped by 1 base and J by 5 bases; unmatched bases: 7. Per the germline V gene, CDR1 is SGHTA and CDR2 is FQGNSA. The CDR3 DNA reads TGTGCCAGCAGCTTAGGCGGGACAGGGGTAGGGGAGACCCAGTACTTC. This gives the protein CASSLGGTGVGETQYF. The full variable domain, rest sourced from reference TRBV7-2 and TRBJ2-5, is GAGVSQSPSNKVTEKGKDVELRCDPISGHTALYWYRQSLGQGLEFLIYFQGNSAPDKSGLPSDRFSAERTGGSVSTLTIQRTQQEDSAVYLCASSLGGTGVGETQYFGPGTRLLVL.

This chain joins TRBV10-2 and TRBJ2-5; D is unresolved. This CDR3 is built from 11 residues. Germline-derived CDR1 and CDR2 are WSHSY and SAAADI. V lost 2 bases, J lost 6 bases, and 4 bases lay in between. CDR3 residues: CASSEAKTQYF. CDR3 coding DNA: TGCGCCAGCAGTGAGGCAAAGACCCAGTACTTC.

There are a few counts of this clonotype. The V gene is TRBV7-8, the J gene TRBJ1-4; D unclear. V shed 5 bases and J shed 5 bases, with 12 bases lying between them. There are 14 residues in the CDR3. CDR1 and CDR2 from the germline V gene are SGHVS and FQNEAQ. The CDR3: CASSPGRRNEKLFF. CDR3 sequence (DNA): TGTGCCAGCAGCCCCGGGCGGAGAAATGAAAAACTGTTTTTT.

V gene TRBV6-2 or TRBV6-3 combines with J gene TRBJ1-5; 8 nucleotides agree with TRBD1. This CDR3 comprises 15 residues. The germline V gene has CDR1 MNHEY and CDR2 SVGEGT. The V segment lost 0 bases and the J segment 9 bases; nucleotides outside the gene matches: 7. The CDR3 DNA follows: TGTGCCAGCAGTTACTCTTCAGGGGGCATAGGGCCCCAGCATTTT. Encoded protein: CASSYSSGGIGPQHF.

This clonotype was observed a few times. The J gene is TRBJ1-5, the V gene TRBV12-3 or TRBV12-4; the D gene is possibly TRBD1 (5 bases). V was trimmed by 2 bases and J by 4 bases, leaving 9 bases between them. This CDR3 contains 14 residues. As DNA, the CDR3 is TGTGCCAGCAGTTTACACGGGGGGAATCAGCCCCAGCATTTT. Protein sequence: CASSLHGGNQPQHF.

This sequence joins TRBV4-1 and TRBJ2-5, with TRBD2 matching over 9 bases. Looked up from germline, CDR1 is MGHRA and CDR2 is YSYEKL. With 4 bases clipped from V and 5 bases from J, the junction kept 8 bases outside the gene matches. CDR3 length: 15 amino acids. The DNA for the CDR3 is TGCGCCAGCAGCCCTGCGGCGGGGGGGCGGGAGACCCAGTACTTC. The encoded protein is CASSPAAGGRETQYF.

This clonotype was picked up a small number of times. The rearrangement links TRBV6-1 to TRBJ2-3, with 10 bases fitting TRBD2. This CDR3 contains 14 residues. J gave up 3 bases and V 6 bases, and 3 bases lay outside the gene matches. Germline V gene data show CDR1 as MNHNS and CDR2 as SASEGT. Here the CDR3 DNA reads TGTGCCAGCAGGAGAGCGGGGGGGACAGATACGCAGTATTTT. It encodes CASRRAGGTDTQYF.

The chain has TRBV12-3 or TRBV12-4 and TRBJ1-4; 9 nucleotides line up with TRBD1. The CDR3 loop spans 13 amino acids. Losses at the gene ends were 7 bases for V and 11 bases for J; bases not matched to a gene: 8. CDR3 amino acids: CASNPQGAGKLFF. The CDR3, as DNA: TGTGCCAGCAACCCACAGGGGGCCGGGAAACTGTTTTTT.

This clonotype has only a few counts. The chain employs TRBV7-7 and TRBJ1-4, with a tentative D call TRBD1 (5 bases). The germline gives CDR1 SSHAT, CDR2 FNYEAQ (reference sequence). V gave up 0 bases and J gave up 8 bases, with 13 bases separating them. This CDR3 has 15 residues. The CDR3 DNA is TGTGCCAGCAGCTTAGCAGCCGGGGGTGGGGAAAAACTGTTTTTT. Its translation is CASSLAAGGGEKLFF.

This clonotype was counted a few times. The chain employs TRBV11-2 and TRBJ2-1, with 10 bases aligning to TRBD2. Losses at the gene ends were 5 bases for V and 5 bases for J; bases not matched to a gene: 6. CDR1 is SGHAT, CDR2 FQNNGV, per germline. This CDR3 contains 15 residues. This CDR3 reads CASSHSGGAHNEQFF. The CDR3 DNA is TGTGCCAGCAGCCACAGCGGGGGGGCCCACAATGAGCAGTTCTTC.

The V gene is TRBV19, the J gene TRBJ1-5; D possibly corresponds to TRBD1 (5 bases). CDR1 and CDR2 (germline): LNHDA, SQIVND (reference sequence). The CDR3 totals 15 residues. Trimming stripped 2 bases from V and 4 bases from J, with 12 bases between. The CDR3 DNA reads TGTGCCAGTAGTATATTGGCAGGGAGGAATCAGCCCCAGCATTTT. Amino acids: CASSILAGRNQPQHF.

This clonotype was picked up a small number of times. This chain connects TRBV7-2 to TRBJ2-7; TRBD2 might be the D (6 bases). V lost 7 bases and J lost 4, with 17 bases in between. The CDR3 has 14 residues. Per the germline V gene, CDR1 is SGHTA and CDR2 is FQGNSA. The CDR3 nucleotides are TGTGCCAGCACCACAGGACTACCCTCGTACGAGCAGTACTTC. Protein: CASTTGLPSYEQYF.

The chain employs TRBV7-6 and TRBJ2-2; TRBD2 matches 10 bases. V shed 5 bases and J 0 bases; nucleotides not matched to a gene: 3. Per germline, CDR1 SGHVS and CDR2 FNYEAQ. This CDR3 spans 16 amino acids. The CDR3: CASSPSGGSNTGELFF. The CDR3 DNA reads TGTGCCAGCAGCCCTAGCGGGGGTTCGAACACCGGGGAGCTGTTTTTT.